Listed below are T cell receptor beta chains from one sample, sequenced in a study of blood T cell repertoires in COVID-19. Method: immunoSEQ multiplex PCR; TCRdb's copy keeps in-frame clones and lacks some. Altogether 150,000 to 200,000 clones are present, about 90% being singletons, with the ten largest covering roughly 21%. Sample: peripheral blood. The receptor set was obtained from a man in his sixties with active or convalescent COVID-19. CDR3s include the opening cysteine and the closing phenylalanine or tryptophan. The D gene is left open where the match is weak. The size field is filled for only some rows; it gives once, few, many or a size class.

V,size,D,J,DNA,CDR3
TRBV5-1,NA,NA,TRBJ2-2,TGCGCCAGCGGGAAGGGAGTACCCGGGGAGCTGTTTTTT,CASGKGVPGELFF
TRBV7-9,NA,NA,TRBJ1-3,TGTGCCAGCAGCTACATACAGGGAAACACCATATATTTT,CASSYIQGNTIYF
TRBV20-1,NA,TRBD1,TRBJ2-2,TGCAGTGCCAGTTTACAGGGGGACACCGGGGAGCTGTTTTTT,CSASLQGDTGELFF
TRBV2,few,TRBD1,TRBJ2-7,TGTGCCAGCAACCGGGACAGGGCCTACGAGCAGTACTTC,CASNRDRAYEQYF
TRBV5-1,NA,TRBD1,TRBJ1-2,TGCGCCAGCAGCTCTATAGACAGGGGCCGACGTGGCTACACCTTC,CASSSIDRGRRGYTF
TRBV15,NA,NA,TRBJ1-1,TGTGCCACCAGCAGAGACATGAACACTGAAGCTTTCTTT,CATSRDMNTEAFF
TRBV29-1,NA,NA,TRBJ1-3,TGCAGCGCCACGACGGGGGTGAGAGGAAACACCATATATTTT,CSATTGVRGNTIYF
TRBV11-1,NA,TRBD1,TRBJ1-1,TGTGCCAGCAGCCCATTGACAGGGAAGGCTGAAGCTTTCTTT,CASSPLTGKAEAFF
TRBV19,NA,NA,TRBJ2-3,TGTGCCAGTAGTATGCTAGCCAACACAGATACGCAGTATTTT,CASSMLANTDTQYF
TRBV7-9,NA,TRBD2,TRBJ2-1,TGTGCCAGCAGCCCGACTAGCGGGGCCTACAATGAGCAGTTCTTC,CASSPTSGAYNEQFF
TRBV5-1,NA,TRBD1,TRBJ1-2,TGCGCCAGCAGCTTCGGACAGGACTATGGCTACACCTTC,CASSFGQDYGYTF
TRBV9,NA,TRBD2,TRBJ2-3,TGTGCCAGCAGCTTACAACCGGGACTAGCGGGGGGGAGTAGGGATACGCAGTATTTT,CASSLQPGLAGGSRDTQYF
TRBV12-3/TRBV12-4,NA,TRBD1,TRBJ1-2,TGTGCCAGCAGACCCGACAGGGAGCATGGCTACACCTTC,CASRPDREHGYTF
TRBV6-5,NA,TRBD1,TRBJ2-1,TGTGCCAGCAGATCGGGGACAGGGGGAAATGAGCAGTTCTTC,CASRSGTGGNEQFF
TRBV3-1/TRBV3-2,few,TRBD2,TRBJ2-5,TGTGCCAGCAGCCAAGCGGCGGGGGGAGAGACCCAGTACTTC,CASSQAAGGETQYF
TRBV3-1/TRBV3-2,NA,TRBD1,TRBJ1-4,TGTGCCAGCAGCCCCCGTGGAGGGGGCAATGAAAAACTGTTTTTT,CASSPRGGGNEKLFF
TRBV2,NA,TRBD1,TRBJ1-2,TGTGCCAGCATCCAAGGGCAGGGGGACCTCTATGGCTACACCTTC,CASIQGQGDLYGYTF
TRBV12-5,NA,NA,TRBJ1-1,TGTGCTAGTGGTGGGGACACGAACACTGAAGCTTTCTTT,CASGGDTNTEAFF
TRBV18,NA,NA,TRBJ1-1,TGTGCCAGCTCACCACAGGGGTACACTGAAGCTTTCTTT,CASSPQGYTEAFF
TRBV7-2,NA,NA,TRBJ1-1,TGTGCCAGCAGCTTAGCACGGGAGACGGAAGCTTTCTTT,CASSLARETEAFF
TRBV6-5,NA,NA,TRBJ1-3,TGTGCCAGCTTGCCAGGAGGCTCTGGAAACACCATATATTTT,CASLPGGSGNTIYF
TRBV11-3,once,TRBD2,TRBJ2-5,TGTGCCAGCAGCCCTGGGACTAGCGGGGGTCACCAAGAGACCCAGTACTTC,CASSPGTSGGHQETQYF
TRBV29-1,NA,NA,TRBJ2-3,TGCAGCGGCAGATACACAGATACGCAGTATTTT,CSGRYTDTQYF
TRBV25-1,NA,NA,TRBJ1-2,TGTGCCAGCAGTGAAAATCGCGCAGGCCACTATGGCTACACCTTC,CASSENRAGHYGYTF